Listed here is a single TCR beta chain. Its target is unknown. This record belongs to a study of T cell repertoires in cytomegalovirus infection. Across the study: CMV epitopes in the study were HLA-C-restricted (recently identified) and HLA-B-restricted (well studied). CMV infection together with matching HLA type was indicated by public TCR beta signatures. Study-wide results and limits: HLA-C-restricted CMV-specific TCR beta clonotypes prevailed in the ex vivo response. Individuals carrying CMV plus the relevant HLA were identified by cumulative frequency of public TCR beta families.

TCRdb ran MiXCR on the reads and lists one entry per CDR3 protein. Of just under 500,000 distinct CDR3 sequences in the sample, more than 30% are singletons; the top ten hold roughly 15%. V was cut by 9 bases and J by 0 bases, with 15 bases left in between. Germline V gives CDR1 LNHDA, CDR2 SQIVND (reference sequence). CDR3 size: 14 residues. The V and J genes are TRBV19 and TRBJ2-7; no definite D call. This TCR was recovered from a human donor in good health (CMV status not recorded). Some clones in this sample may be carry-over from other donors' samples. This specimen was cultured PBMCs, taken from culture after CMV antigen stimulation. The chain's CDR3 is CASAAALVSYEQYF. CDR3 in DNA: TGTGCCAGCGCGGCTGCGTTAGTCTCCTACGAGCAGTACTTC.